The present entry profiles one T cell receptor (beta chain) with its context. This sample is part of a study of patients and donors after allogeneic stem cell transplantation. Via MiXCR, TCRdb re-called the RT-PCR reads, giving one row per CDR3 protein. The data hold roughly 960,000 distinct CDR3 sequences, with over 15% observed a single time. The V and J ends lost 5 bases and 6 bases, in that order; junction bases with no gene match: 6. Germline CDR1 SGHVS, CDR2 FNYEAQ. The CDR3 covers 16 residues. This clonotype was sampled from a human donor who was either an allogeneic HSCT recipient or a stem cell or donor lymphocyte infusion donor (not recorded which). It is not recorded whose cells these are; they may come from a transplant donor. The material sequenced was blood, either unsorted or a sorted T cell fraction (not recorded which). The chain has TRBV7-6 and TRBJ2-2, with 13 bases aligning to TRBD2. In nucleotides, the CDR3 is TGTGCCAGCAGCGGCTGGACTAGCGGGAGCCCCGGGGAGCTGTTTTTT. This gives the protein CASSGWTSGSPGELFF.